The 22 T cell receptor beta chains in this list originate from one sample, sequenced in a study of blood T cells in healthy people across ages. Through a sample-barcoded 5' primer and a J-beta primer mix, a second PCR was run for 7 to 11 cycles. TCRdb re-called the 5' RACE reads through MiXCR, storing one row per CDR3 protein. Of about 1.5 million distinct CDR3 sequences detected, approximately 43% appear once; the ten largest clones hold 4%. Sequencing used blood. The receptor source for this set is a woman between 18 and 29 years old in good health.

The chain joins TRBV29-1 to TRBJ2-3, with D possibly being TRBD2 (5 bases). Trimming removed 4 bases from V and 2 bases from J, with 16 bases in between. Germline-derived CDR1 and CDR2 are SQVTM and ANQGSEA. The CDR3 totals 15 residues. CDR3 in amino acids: CSVAPRRGTTDTQYF. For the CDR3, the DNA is TGCAGCGTTGCCCCCCGCCGGGGAACCACAGATACGCAGTATTTT.

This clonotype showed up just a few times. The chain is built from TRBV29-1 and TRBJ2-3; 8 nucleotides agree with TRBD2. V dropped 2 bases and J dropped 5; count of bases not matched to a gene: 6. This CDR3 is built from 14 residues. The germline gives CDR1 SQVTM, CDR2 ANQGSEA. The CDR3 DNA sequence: TGCAGCGTTGAACCAGCGGGAGTTCGAGATACGCAGTATTTT. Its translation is CSVEPAGVRDTQYF.

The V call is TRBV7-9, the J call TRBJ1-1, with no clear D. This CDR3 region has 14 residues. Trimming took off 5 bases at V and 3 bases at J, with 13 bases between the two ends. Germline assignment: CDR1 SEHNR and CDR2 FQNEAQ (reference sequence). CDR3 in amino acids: CASSVEDGDTEAFF. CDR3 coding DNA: TGTGCCAGCAGCGTGGAGGATGGGGACACTGAAGCTTTCTTT. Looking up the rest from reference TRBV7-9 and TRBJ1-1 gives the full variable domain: DTGVSQNPRHKITKRGQNVTFRCDPISEHNRLYWYRQTLGQGPEFLTYFQNEAQLEKSRLLSDRFSAERPKGSFSTLEIQRTEQGDSAMYLCASSVEDGDTEAFFGQGTRLTVV.

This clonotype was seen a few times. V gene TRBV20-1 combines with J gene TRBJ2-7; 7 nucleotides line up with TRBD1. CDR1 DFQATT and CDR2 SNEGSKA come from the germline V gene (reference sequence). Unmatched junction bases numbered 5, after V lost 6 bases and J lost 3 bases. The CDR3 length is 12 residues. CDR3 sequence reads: CSAGDSLYEQYF. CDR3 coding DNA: TGCAGTGCCGGGGACAGTCTCTACGAGCAGTACTTC.

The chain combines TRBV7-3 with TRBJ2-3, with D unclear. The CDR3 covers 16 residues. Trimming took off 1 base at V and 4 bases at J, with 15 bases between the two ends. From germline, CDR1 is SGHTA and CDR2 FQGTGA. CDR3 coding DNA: TGTGCCAGCAGCTTAAATGGCGGTAGTGGGCCAGATACGCAGTATTTT. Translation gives CASSLNGGSGPDTQYF.

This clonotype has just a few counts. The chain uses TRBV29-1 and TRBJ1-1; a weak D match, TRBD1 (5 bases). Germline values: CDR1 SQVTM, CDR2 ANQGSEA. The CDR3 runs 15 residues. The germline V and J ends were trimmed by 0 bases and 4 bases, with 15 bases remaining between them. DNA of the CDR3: TGCAGCGTTGAAGATGGGTACAGGATGACCACTGAAGCTTTCTTT. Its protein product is CSVEDGYRMTTEAFF.

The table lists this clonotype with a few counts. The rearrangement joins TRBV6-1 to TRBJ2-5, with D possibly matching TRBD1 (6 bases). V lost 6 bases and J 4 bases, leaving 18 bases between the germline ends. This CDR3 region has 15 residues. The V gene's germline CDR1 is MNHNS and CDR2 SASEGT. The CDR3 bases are TGTGCCAGCAGCCGGACAGCCTCTGGAGGAGAGACCCAGTACTTC. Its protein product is CASSRTASGGETQYF.

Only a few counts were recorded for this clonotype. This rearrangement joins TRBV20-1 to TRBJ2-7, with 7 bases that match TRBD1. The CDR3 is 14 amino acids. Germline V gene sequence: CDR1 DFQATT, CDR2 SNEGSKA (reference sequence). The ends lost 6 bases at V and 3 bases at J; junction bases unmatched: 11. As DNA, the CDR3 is TGCAGTGCCGACTTTGGGACAGTAAACTACGAGCAGTACTTC. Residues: CSADFGTVNYEQYF.

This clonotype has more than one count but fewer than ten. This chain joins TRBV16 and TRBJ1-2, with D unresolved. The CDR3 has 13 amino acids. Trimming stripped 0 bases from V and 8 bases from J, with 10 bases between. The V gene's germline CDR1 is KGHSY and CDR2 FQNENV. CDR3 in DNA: TGTGCCAGCAGCCAATCTTCCTTCGGGGGCTACACCTTC. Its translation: CASSQSSFGGYTF. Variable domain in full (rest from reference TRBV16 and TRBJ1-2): GEEVAQTPKHLVRGEGQKAKLYCAPIKGHSYVFWYQQVLKNEFKFLISFQNENVFDETGMPKERFSAKCLPNSPCSLEIQATKLEDSAVYFCASSQSSFGGYTFGSGTRLTVV.

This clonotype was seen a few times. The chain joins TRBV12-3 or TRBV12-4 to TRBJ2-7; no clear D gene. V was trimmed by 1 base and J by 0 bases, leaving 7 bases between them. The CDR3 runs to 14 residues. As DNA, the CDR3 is TGTGCCAGCAGTTTAGATGCAGCCTCCTACGAGCAGTACTTC. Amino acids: CASSLDAASYEQYF.

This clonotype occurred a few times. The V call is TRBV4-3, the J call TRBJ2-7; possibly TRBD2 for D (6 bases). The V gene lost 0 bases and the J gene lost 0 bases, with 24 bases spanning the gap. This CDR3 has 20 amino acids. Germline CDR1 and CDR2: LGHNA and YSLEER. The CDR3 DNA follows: TGCGCCAGCAGCCAAGAGGCGGGACCCGGTTTTGGGTCTACCTCCTACGAGCAGTACTTC. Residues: CASSQEAGPGFGSTSYEQYF.

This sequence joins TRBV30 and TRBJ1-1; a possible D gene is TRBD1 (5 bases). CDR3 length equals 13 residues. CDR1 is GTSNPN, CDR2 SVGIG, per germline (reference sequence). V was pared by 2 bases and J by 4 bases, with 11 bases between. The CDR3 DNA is TGTGCCTGGAGTCAGGGAATGGGCACTGAAGCTTTCTTT. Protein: CAWSQGMGTEAFF.

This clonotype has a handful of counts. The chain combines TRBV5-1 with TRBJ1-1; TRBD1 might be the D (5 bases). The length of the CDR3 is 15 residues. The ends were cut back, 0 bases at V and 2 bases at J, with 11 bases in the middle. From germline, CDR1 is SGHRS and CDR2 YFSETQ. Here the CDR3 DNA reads TGCGCCAGCAGCTTGGACGTGAGGGGCAACACTGAAGCTTTCTTT. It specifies CASSLDVRGNTEAFF.

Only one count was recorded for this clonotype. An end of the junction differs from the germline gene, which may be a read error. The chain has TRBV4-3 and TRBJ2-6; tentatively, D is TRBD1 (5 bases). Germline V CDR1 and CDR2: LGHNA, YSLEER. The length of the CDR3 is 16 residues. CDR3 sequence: CASSQAQNSGANALTF. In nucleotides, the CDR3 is TGCGCCAGCAGCCAAGCTCAGAACTCTGGGGCCAACGCCCTGACTTTC.

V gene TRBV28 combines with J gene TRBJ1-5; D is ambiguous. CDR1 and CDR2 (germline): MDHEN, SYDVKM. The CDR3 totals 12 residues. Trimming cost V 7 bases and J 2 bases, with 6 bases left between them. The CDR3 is CASNLRNQPQHF. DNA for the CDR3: TGTGCCAGCAACCTTCGCAATCAGCCCCAGCATTTT.

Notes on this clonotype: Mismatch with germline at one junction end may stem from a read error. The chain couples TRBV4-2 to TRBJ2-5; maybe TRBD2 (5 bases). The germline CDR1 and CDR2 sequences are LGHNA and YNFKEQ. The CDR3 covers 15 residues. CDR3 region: CAGSQEQWRKETQYF. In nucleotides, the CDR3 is TGTGCCGGCAGCCAGGAACAGTGGAGGAAAGAGACCCAGTACTTC.

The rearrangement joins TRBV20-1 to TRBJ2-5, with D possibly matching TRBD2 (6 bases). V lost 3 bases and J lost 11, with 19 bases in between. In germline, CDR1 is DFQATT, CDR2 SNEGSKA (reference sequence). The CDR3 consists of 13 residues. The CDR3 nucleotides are TGCAGTGCTAGTAGGACTAACAACAATGAGCAGTACTTC. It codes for CSASRTNNNEQYF.

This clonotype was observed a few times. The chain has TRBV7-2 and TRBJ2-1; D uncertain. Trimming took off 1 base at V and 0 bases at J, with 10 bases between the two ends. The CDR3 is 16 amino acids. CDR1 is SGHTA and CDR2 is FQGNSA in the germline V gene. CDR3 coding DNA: TGTGCCAGCAGCTTAGATGGCGCTAGCTCCTACAATGAGCAGTTCTTC. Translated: CASSLDGASSYNEQFF.

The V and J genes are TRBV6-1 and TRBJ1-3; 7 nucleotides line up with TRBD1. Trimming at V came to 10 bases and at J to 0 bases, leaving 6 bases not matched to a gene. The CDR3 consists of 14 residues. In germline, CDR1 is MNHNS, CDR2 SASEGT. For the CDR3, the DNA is TGTGCCACTTTTTCAGGGGGCTCTGGAAACACCATATATTTT. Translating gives CATFSGGSGNTIYF.

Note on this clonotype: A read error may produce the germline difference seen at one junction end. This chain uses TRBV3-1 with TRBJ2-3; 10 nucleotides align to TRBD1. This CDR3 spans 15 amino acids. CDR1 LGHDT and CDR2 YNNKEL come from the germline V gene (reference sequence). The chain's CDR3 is CASSQRDRGTDAQYF. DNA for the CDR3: TGTGCCAGCAGCCAGCGGGACAGGGGCACAGATGCGCAGTATTTT.

The CDR3: CSAPELFGETQYF. The CDR3 bases are TGCAGTGCCCCGGAATTGTTTGGGGAGACCCAGTACTTC. This chain joins TRBV20-1 and TRBJ2-5; D remains ambiguous. CDR3 size: 13 residues. Germline values: CDR1 DFQATT, CDR2 SNEGSKA (reference sequence). V lost 6 bases, J lost 5 bases, and 16 bases lay in between.

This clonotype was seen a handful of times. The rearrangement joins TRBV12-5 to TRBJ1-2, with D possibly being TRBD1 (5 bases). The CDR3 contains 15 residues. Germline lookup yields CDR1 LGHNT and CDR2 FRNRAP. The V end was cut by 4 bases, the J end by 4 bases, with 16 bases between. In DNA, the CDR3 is TGTGCTAGTGGTTCCCGGGACGGTTATGGCTATGGCTACACCTTC. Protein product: CASGSRDGYGYGYTF.